This T cell receptor beta chain was obtained from a study of beta chain features in type 1 diabetes. Study-level background: Patients looked much like healthy donors when it came to age, gender and cell yields.

As every portion of the isolated RNA was reverse transcribed, the sequencing read expressed TCRB transcripts. The average output of naive, central memory and regulatory T cell samples was several million reads. Some clones are missing from TCRdb's copy, which holds only in-frame ones; the method was immunoSEQ multiplex PCR. The sample records under 450,000 clones, approximately 15% being singletons. This CDR3 comprises 12 residues. The V segment lost 3 bases and the J segment 9 bases; nucleotides outside the gene matches: 5. Germline CDR1 SQVTM, CDR2 ANQGSEA. The material sequenced was naive CD4+ T cells from blood. The V gene is TRBV29-1, the J gene TRBJ2-1, with TRBD1 identical over 7 bases. This receptor was obtained from a man aged 25 to 40 in good health. The CDR3 sequence: CSVESGQFEQFF. The CDR3 DNA reads TGCAGCGTTGAGTCGGGACAGTTTGAGCAGTTCTTC.